The sample holds a few counts of the clone carrying this T cell receptor (beta chain). This sample is part of a study of blood T cell repertoires in COVID-19. Study at large: T cells, B-cell-depleted T cells, or PBMCs provided the cDNA or gDNA that served as material.

The repertoire was sequenced with immunoSEQ multiplex PCR; TCRdb's copy has only in-frame clones and lacks some. The sample comprises 250,000 to 300,000 clones, roughly 88% of which are singletons, and approximately 10% rests with the top ten. V lost 9 bases and J 2 bases, leaving 13 bases between the germline ends. The germline CDR1 and CDR2 sequences are SNHLY and FYNNEI. The CDR3 length is 13 residues. Sample: peripheral blood. This chain joins TRBV2 and TRBJ1-2, with D perhaps TRBD1 (6 bases). The source of this sequence is a woman in her 70s with acute or convalescent COVID-19. The CDR3 coding sequence is TGTGCCAGTGGCGGGGGGGCGAACTATGGCTACACCTTC. This sequence encodes CASGGGANYGYTF. The full variable domain, completed using reference TRBV2 and TRBJ1-2, is EPEVTQTPSHQVTQMGQEVILRCVPISNHLYFYWYRQILGQKVEFLVSFYNNEISEKSEIFDDQFSVERPDGSNFTLKIRSTKLEDSAMYFCASGGGANYGYTFGSGTRLTVV.